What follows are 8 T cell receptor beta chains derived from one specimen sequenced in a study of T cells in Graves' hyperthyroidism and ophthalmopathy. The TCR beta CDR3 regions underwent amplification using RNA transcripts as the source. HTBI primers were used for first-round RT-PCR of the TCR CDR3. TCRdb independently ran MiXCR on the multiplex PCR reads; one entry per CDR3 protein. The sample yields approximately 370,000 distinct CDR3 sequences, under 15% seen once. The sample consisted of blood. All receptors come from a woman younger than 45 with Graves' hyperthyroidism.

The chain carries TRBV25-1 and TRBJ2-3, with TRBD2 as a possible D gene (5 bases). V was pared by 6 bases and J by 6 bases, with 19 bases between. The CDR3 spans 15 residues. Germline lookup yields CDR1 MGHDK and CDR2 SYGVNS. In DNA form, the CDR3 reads TGTGCCAGCAGGCCACTAGAGAAGAGTAATGATACGCAGTATTTT. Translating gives CASRPLEKSNDTQYF.

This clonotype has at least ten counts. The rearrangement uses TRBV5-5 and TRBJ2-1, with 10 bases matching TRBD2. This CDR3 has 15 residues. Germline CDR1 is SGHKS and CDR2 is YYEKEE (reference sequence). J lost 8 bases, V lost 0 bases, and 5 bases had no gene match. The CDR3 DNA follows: TGTGCCAGCAGCTTGGTTCTAGCGGGAGAGGATGAGCAGTTCTTC. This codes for CASSLVLAGEDEQFF.

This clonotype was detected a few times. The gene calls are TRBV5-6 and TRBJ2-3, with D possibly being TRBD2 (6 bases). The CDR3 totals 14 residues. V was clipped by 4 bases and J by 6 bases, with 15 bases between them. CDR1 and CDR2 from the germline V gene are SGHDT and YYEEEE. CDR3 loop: CASSPGLNGDTQYF. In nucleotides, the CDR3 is TGTGCCAGCAGCCCGGGACTTAATGGGGATACGCAGTATTTT.

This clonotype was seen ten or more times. CDR3 in amino acids: CASSFRDTEGKTQYF. CDR3 DNA: TGTGCCAGCAGTTTCAGGGACACCGAGGGGAAGACCCAGTACTTC. The rearrangement joins TRBV28 to TRBJ2-5, with D tentatively TRBD1 (6 bases). This CDR3 is 15 amino acids long. Germline lookup yields CDR1 MDHEN and CDR2 SYDVKM. V lost 3 bases, J lost 6 bases, and 17 bases lay in between.

In nucleotides, the CDR3 is TGCGCCAGCAGCTTGGACCCCTGGGCCAAAAACATTCAGTACTTC. It specifies CASSLDPWAKNIQYF. This chain connects TRBV5-1 to TRBJ2-4; unclear D gene. From germline, CDR1 is SGHRS and CDR2 YFSETQ. V lost 0 bases, J lost 1 base, and 8 bases lay in between. CDR3 size: 15 residues.

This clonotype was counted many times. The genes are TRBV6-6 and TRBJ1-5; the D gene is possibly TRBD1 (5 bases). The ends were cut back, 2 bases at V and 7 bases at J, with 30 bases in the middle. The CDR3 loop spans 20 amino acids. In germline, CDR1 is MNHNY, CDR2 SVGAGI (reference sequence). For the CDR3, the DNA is TGTGCCAGCAGTTACCCCCAACGAGCCCCACCGGGGGAGGTAGGGCAGCCCCAGCATTTT. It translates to CASSYPQRAPPGEVGQPQHF.

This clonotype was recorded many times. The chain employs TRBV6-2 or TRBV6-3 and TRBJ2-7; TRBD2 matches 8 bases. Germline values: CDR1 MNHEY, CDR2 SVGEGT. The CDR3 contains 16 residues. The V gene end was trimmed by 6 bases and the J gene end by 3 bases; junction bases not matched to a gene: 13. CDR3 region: CASRKSASGSGYEQYF. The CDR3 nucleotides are TGTGCCAGCAGAAAATCGGCCAGCGGGAGCGGCTACGAGCAGTACTTC.

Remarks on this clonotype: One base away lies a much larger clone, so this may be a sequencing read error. CDR3 sequence: CAGSSDSISTEAFF. DNA for the CDR3: TGTGCCGGCAGCTCCGACAGCATATCCACTGAAGCTTTCTTT. This chain connects TRBV11-3 to TRBJ1-1; maybe TRBD1 (5 bases). The CDR3 has 14 residues. The germline V gene has CDR1 SGHNT and CDR2 YENEEA.